A single sample gave rise to the 20 T cell receptor beta chains below, sequenced in a study of long-term antiretroviral therapy in people with HIV. An immunoSEQ assay, version v3.0, was performed at survey level. Clones were sequenced by immunoSEQ multiplex PCR, and TCRdb holds only the in-frame ones, with some missing. The sample has about 18,000 clones; 90% to 95% are singletons. The sequencing here drew on unsorted PBMCs, taken 3 years after starting antiretroviral therapy. The receptors shown here come from a man aged 45-60 years with HIV.

V usage is TRBV5-6 and J usage is TRBJ2-5, with D possibly being TRBD1 or TRBD2 (5 bases each). The CDR3 contains 16 residues. The V gene lost 3 bases and the J gene lost 3 bases, with 18 bases spanning the gap. CDR1 is SGHDT, CDR2 YYEEEE, per germline. The CDR3 sequence: CASSSPGRTAEETQYF. The DNA of the CDR3 is TGTGCCAGCAGCTCCCCGGGACGGACGGCGGAAGAGACCCAGTACTTC.

The chain joins TRBV10-3 to TRBJ2-3; unclear D gene. The germline V and J ends were trimmed by 0 bases and 3 bases, with 10 bases remaining between them. CDR3 size: 15 residues. Germline V lookup: CDR1 ENHRY, CDR2 SYGVKD. The CDR3 region has the DNA TGTGCCATCAGTGAGTCTGAGGACGGGACAGATACGCAGTATTTT. Protein product: CAISESEDGTDTQYF.

This clone came up once. The chain employs TRBV6-6 and TRBJ2-3; D remains ambiguous. Germline lookup yields CDR1 MNHNY and CDR2 SVGAGI (reference sequence). The V gene lost 6 bases and the J gene lost 3 bases, with 7 bases spanning the gap. There are 12 residues in the CDR3. CDR3 sequence: CASSLLTDTQYF. CDR3 in DNA: TGTGCCAGCAGCCTGCTAACAGATACGCAGTATTTT.

The rearrangement links TRBV30 to TRBJ2-3; 10 bases are shared with TRBD1. V shed 2 bases, J shed 5 bases, and the junction held 4 bases outside the gene matches. CDR1 is GTSNPN and CDR2 is SVGIG in the germline V gene (reference sequence). This CDR3 is built from 14 residues. The CDR3: CAWSRGQGRDTQYF. CDR3 DNA: TGTGCCTGGAGTAGGGGACAGGGGCGAGATACGCAGTATTTT.

The chain's CDR3 is CSVVRGYEQYF. CDR3 nucleotide sequence: TGCAGTGTCGTCAGGGGTTACGAGCAGTACTTC. The genes are TRBV20-1 and TRBJ2-7; perhaps TRBD1 as D (6 bases). CDR3 length equals 11 residues. V lost 7 bases to trimming and J lost 4 bases, with 11 bases between them. Germline V lookup: CDR1 DFQATT, CDR2 SNEGSKA (reference sequence).

The chain couples TRBV11-2 to TRBJ2-1; 8 positions agree with TRBD2. CDR3 length equals 14 residues. CDR1 SGHAT and CDR2 FQNNGV come from the germline V gene. J was trimmed by 7 bases and V by 1 base; bases with no gene match: 3. DNA for the CDR3: TGTGCCAGCAGCTTAGCTCGGGGGGGGAATGAGCAGTTCTTC. As protein: CASSLARGGNEQFF.

V is TRBV6-1 and J is TRBJ1-2, with no clear D. CDR1 is MNHNS, CDR2 SASEGT, per germline. The CDR3 is 13 residues long. V was shortened by 3 bases and J by 0 bases, with 5 bases between the two germline ends. The CDR3 nucleotides are TGTGCCAGCAGTGATTACACTAACTATGGCTACACCTTC. This translates into CASSDYTNYGYTF.

This clone was recorded once. The chain recombines TRBV19 with TRBJ2-1; TRBD1 matches at 7 bases. From germline, CDR1 is LNHDA and CDR2 SQIVND (reference sequence). V was clipped by 3 bases and J by 15 bases; unmatched bases: 11. The CDR3 sequence is 13 residues long. CDR3 sequence (DNA): TGTGCCAGTAGTATGGGGTCCCGACAGGGTTCGTTCTTC. This gives the protein CASSMGSRQGSFF.

This rearrangement joins TRBV18 to TRBJ1-3; tentative D call: TRBD1 (5 bases). The CDR3 is 16 amino acids. The germline V gene encodes CDR1 KGHSH and CDR2 LQKENI. Trimming stripped 3 bases from V and 4 bases from J, with 16 bases between. CDR3 sequence reads: CASSPGTAIRGNTIYF. For the CDR3, the DNA is TGTGCCAGCTCACCCGGGACGGCCATCCGGGGAAACACCATATATTTT. The full variable domain, rest sourced from reference TRBV18 and TRBJ1-3, is NAGVMQNPRHLVRRRGQEARLRCSPMKGHSHVYWYRQLPEEGLKFMVYLQKENIIDESGMPKERFSAEFPKEGPSILRIQQVVRGDSAAYFCASSPGTAIRGNTIYFGEGSWLTVV.

This chain uses TRBV2 with TRBJ1-4, with D maybe TRBD1 (5 bases). The CDR3 is made up of 15 amino acids. Per the germline V gene, CDR1 is SNHLY and CDR2 is FYNNEI. Trimming shortened V by 3 bases and J by 2 bases, and 10 bases separated the two germline ends. Written as DNA, the CDR3 is TGTGCCAGCAGTGATATTGGGGGGACTAATGAAAAACTGTTTTTT. Translated, it gives CASSDIGGTNEKLFF.

V and J are TRBV9 and TRBJ1-6, with 7 bases aligning to TRBD1. The trim removed 4 bases at V and 7 bases at J, leaving 8 bases unmatched. Germline loops: CDR1 SGDLS, CDR2 YYNGEE. This CDR3 region has 15 residues. CDR3: CASSREQGLNSPLHF. As DNA, the CDR3 is TGTGCCAGCAGCCGTGAACAGGGGCTCAATTCACCCCTCCACTTT.

The J gene is TRBJ1-4, the V gene TRBV9, with 9 positions matching TRBD1. The V gene's germline CDR1 is SGDLS and CDR2 YYNGEE. This CDR3 spans 16 amino acids. With 3 bases clipped from V and 6 bases from J, the junction kept 9 bases outside the gene matches. CDR3 sequence: CASSAPRTGVDEKLFF. The CDR3 region has the DNA TGTGCCAGCAGCGCGCCCAGGACAGGGGTGGATGAAAAACTGTTTTTT.

V is TRBV9 and J is TRBJ2-1; 10 bases match TRBD1. Losses at the gene ends were 5 bases for V and 3 bases for J; bases not matched to a gene: 2. CDR1 is SGDLS and CDR2 is YYNGEE in the germline V gene. The CDR3 contains 14 residues. Here the CDR3 reads CASRGDRGYNEQFF. CDR3 DNA: TGTGCCAGCAGGGGGGACAGGGGCTACAATGAGCAGTTCTTC.

The chain is built from TRBV4-2 and TRBJ2-7; possibly TRBD2 for D (5 bases). The CDR3 contains 12 residues. The ends were cut back, 8 bases at V and 1 base at J, with 9 bases in the middle. Germline-derived CDR1 and CDR2 are LGHNA and YNFKEQ. The CDR3 spells CASGDYSYEQYF. CDR3 nucleotide sequence: TGTGCCAGCGGAGACTATTCCTACGAGCAGTACTTC.

The chain couples TRBV7-9 to TRBJ1-1; D uncertain. This CDR3 contains 13 residues. Germline-derived CDR1 and CDR2 are SEHNR and FQNEAQ (reference sequence). Trimming removed 5 bases from V and 4 bases from J, with 11 bases in between. CDR3 sequence reads: CASSPIPTTEAFF. The CDR3 nucleotides read TGTGCCAGCAGCCCCATCCCTACCACTGAAGCTTTCTTT.

This rearrangement joins TRBV6-5 to TRBJ2-1; D may be TRBD2 (6 bases). The CDR3 has 14 amino acids. Germline assignment: CDR1 MNHEY and CDR2 SVGAGI. Trimming removed 10 bases at V and 0 bases at J, with 13 bases between. The DNA for the CDR3 is TGTGCCACTGGTACCGGGAGCTCCTACAATGAGCAGTTCTTC. Translation: CATGTGSSYNEQFF.

Only one count was recorded for this clone. This chain links TRBV5-1 with TRBJ2-5; D gene ambiguous. In germline, CDR1 is SGHRS, CDR2 YFSETQ. The V end was cut by 2 bases, the J end by 4 bases, with 6 bases between. The CDR3 has 12 residues. CDR3: CASSLTLETQYF. DNA of the CDR3: TGCGCCAGCAGCTTAACCTTAGAGACCCAGTACTTC.

This chain uses TRBV15 with TRBJ2-5, with a tentative D call TRBD2 (7 bases). Germline V gene sequence: CDR1 LNHNV, CDR2 YYDKDF (reference sequence). This CDR3 has 14 residues. The V end lost 5 bases, the J end lost 4 bases, and 14 bases lay between the germline ends. In DNA, the CDR3 is TGTGCCACCAGCGGCGGGGGCACCTTAGAGACCCAGTACTTC. This encodes CATSGGGTLETQYF.

The gene calls are TRBV27 and TRBJ1-1; 8 bases are shared with TRBD1. The CDR3 runs 14 residues. J was trimmed by 1 base and V by 3 bases; bases with no gene match: 1. Germline lookup yields CDR1 MNHEY and CDR2 SMNVEV (reference sequence). CDR3 in DNA: TGTGCCAGCAGTTTCGGGACAGGGAACACTGAAGCTTTCTTT. Its protein is CASSFGTGNTEAFF.

This clone was picked up one time. The CDR3 protein is CASSADGPHEQFF. The CDR3 DNA reads TGTGCCAGCAGTGCCGACGGTCCGCATGAGCAGTTCTTC. J is TRBJ2-1 and V is TRBV6-1; D not resolved. Germline V gene sequence: CDR1 MNHNS, CDR2 SASEGT. This CDR3 has 13 residues. V lost 4 bases to trimming and J lost 8 bases, with 12 bases between them.